The 23 T cell receptor beta chains below all came from one sample that was sequenced in a study of T cell responses to AZD1222 COVID-19 vaccine. Repertoires were generated with immunoSEQ multiplex PCR, while TCRdb's copy carries only in-frame clones and drops some. The data contain about 94,000 clones, about 88% of them singletons. The sequenced sample was peripheral blood, obtained on day 0 of AZD1222 vaccination. The receptor set was obtained from an adult in good health.

This chain joins TRBV30 and TRBJ2-1; D is possibly TRBD1 or TRBD2 (6 bases each). The CDR3 is 12 residues long. V shed 0 bases and J shed 10 bases, with 10 bases lying between them. Germline V gives CDR1 GTSNPN, CDR2 SVGIG (reference sequence). The CDR3 sequence: CAWSVGGREQFF. The DNA of the CDR3 is TGTGCCTGGAGTGTAGGGGGGAGGGAGCAGTTCTTC.

The rearrangement uses TRBV10-3 and TRBJ1-3; TRBD1 aligns across 9 bases. This CDR3 contains 13 residues. The V and J ends lost 4 bases and 6 bases, in that order; junction bases with no gene match: 1. Per germline, CDR1 ENHRY and CDR2 SYGVKD. The CDR3, as DNA: TGTGCCATCAGTGGGACAGGGGAAAACACCATATATTTT. This codes for CAISGTGENTIYF.

This clone was seen only once. V and J are TRBV7-3 and TRBJ1-6, with TRBD1 matching over 9 bases. CDR1 SGHTA and CDR2 FQGTGA come from the germline V gene. The ends lost 5 bases at V and 5 bases at J; junction bases unmatched: 4. The CDR3 contains 15 residues. The CDR3 spells CASSMDRGHNSPLHF. Here the CDR3 DNA reads TGTGCCAGCAGCATGGACAGGGGCCATAATTCACCCCTCCACTTT.

This chain links TRBV11-1 with TRBJ2-7, with D unclear. Germline loops: CDR1 SGHAT, CDR2 FQDESV (reference sequence). Trimming cost V 5 bases and J 7 bases, with 9 bases left between them. The CDR3 runs 11 residues. The CDR3 bases are TGTGCCAGCAGCCCTGGGCCGGAGCAGTACTTC. Translation gives CASSPGPEQYF.

This chain links TRBV3-1 (or the pseudogene TRBV3-2) with TRBJ2-3, with 12 bases identical to TRBD2. Per germline, CDR1 LGHDT and CDR2 YNNKEL (reference sequence). The ends lost 6 bases at V and 2 bases at J; junction bases unmatched: 18. The CDR3 runs to 20 residues. In DNA form, the CDR3 reads TGTGCCAGCAGTTCCACCGGGCTACTACTAGCGGGGGGCTACACAGATACGCAGTATTTT. The encoded protein is CASSSTGLLLAGGYTDTQYF.

The chain is built from TRBV6-6 and TRBJ1-2; TRBD1 matches at 8 bases. CDR1 MNHNY and CDR2 SVGAGI come from the germline V gene (reference sequence). V gave up 4 bases and J gave up 0 bases; unmatched junction bases: 7. The CDR3 sequence is 16 residues long. For the CDR3, the DNA is TGTGCCAGCAGTTCTCCGACAGGGGCCCCTAACTATGGCTACACCTTC. This encodes CASSSPTGAPNYGYTF.

The chain joins TRBV18 to TRBJ2-6; D is perhaps TRBD1 (5 bases). CDR3 size: 14 residues. V shed 6 bases and J shed 3 bases, with 9 bases lying between them. Germline V CDR1 and CDR2: KGHSH, LQKENI. The CDR3: CASSLRDGANVLTF. The CDR3 nucleotides are TGTGCCAGCTCGCTCAGGGATGGGGCCAACGTCCTGACTTTC.

This clone was seen a handful of times. V is TRBV14 and J is TRBJ1-2; TRBD1 matches at 8 bases. Per germline, CDR1 SGHDN and CDR2 FVKESK. V lost 5 bases to trimming and J lost 4 bases; unmatched junction nucleotides: 6. This CDR3 is 14 amino acids long. The DNA of the CDR3 is TGTGCCAGCAGCAAGTCAGGGGGCAGCTATGGCTACACCTTC. This gives the protein CASSKSGGSYGYTF. Full variable domain (outside the CDR3, taken from reference TRBV14 and TRBJ1-2): EAGVTQFPSHSVIEKGQTVTLRCDPISGHDNLYWYRRVMGKEIKFLLHFVKESKQDESGMPNNRFLAERTGGTYSTLKVQPAELEDSGVYFCASSKSGGSYGYTFGSGTRLTVV.

The CDR3 nucleotides read TGTGCCAGCAGTTCAACAGGGGTTTGGTTTGGCTACACCTTC. This translates into CASSSTGVWFGYTF. The V and J genes are TRBV27 and TRBJ1-2, with TRBD1 identical over 7 bases. CDR1 and CDR2 from the germline V gene are MNHEY and SMNVEV (reference sequence). This CDR3 has 14 residues. V dropped 4 bases and J dropped 7; count of bases not matched to a gene: 9.

In the case of this clone: A junction boundary mismatches the germline segment, possibly from a read error. The J gene is TRBJ1-4, the V gene TRBV29-1; 7 bases are shared with TRBD1. CDR1 and CDR2 (germline): SQVTM, ANQGSEA. The CDR3 has 10 residues. The CDR3 bases are TGCAGCGTTTTTACTGGACAGGTTCTTTTT. Translating it yields CSVFTGQVLF.

The chain carries TRBV6-5 and TRBJ2-3; 8 nucleotides align to TRBD1. Germline loops: CDR1 MNHEY, CDR2 SVGAGI. J gave up 0 bases and V 9 bases, and 5 bases lay outside the gene matches. The CDR3 is 14 amino acids. CDR3 bases: TGTGCCAGTGGGCAGGGGGCCAGCACAGATACGCAGTATTTT. This codes for CASGQGASTDTQYF.

The gene calls are TRBV28 and TRBJ1-4, with a possible D match to TRBD1 (5 bases). The germline CDR1 and CDR2 sequences are MDHEN and SYDVKM. The CDR3 is 14 amino acids. The V and J ends lost 6 bases and 2 bases respectively, with 10 bases between them. The CDR3 region is CASSKQATNEKLFF. The CDR3 nucleotides read TGTGCCAGCAGCAAACAGGCTACTAATGAAAAACTGTTTTTT.

The rearrangement joins TRBV5-1 to TRBJ2-3; D may correspond to TRBD1 or TRBD2 (5 bases each). CDR3 size: 14 residues. Trimming cost V 0 bases and J 2 bases, with 7 bases left between them. CDR1 is SGHRS, CDR2 YFSETQ, per germline. The CDR3 DNA reads as TGCGCCAGCAGCTTGGGAGGGGCCACAGATACGCAGTATTTT. Translating it yields CASSLGGATDTQYF. Full variable domain (remainder filled in from reference TRBV5-1 and TRBJ2-3): KAGVTQTPRYLIKTRGQQVTLSCSPISGHRSVSWYQQTPGQGLQFLFEYFSETQRNKGNFPGRFSGRQFSNSRSEMNVSTLELGDSALYLCASSLGGATDTQYFGPGTRLTVL.

The chain combines TRBV5-5 with TRBJ2-1, with TRBD1 matching 7 bases. Germline CDR1 reads SGHKS; CDR2 reads YYEKEE (reference sequence). Trimming removed 6 bases from V and 2 bases from J; junction bases left unmatched: 8. CDR3 size: 15 residues. For the CDR3, the DNA is TGTGCCAGCACCCTGATCGGGACAGCCTACAATGAGCAGTTCTTC. Protein sequence: CASTLIGTAYNEQFF.

This clone has just one count. The chain is built from TRBV11-1 and TRBJ1-4; D not resolved. The CDR3 has 13 residues. Germline loops: CDR1 SGHAT, CDR2 FQDESV (reference sequence). V lost 5 bases, J lost 6 bases, and 10 bases lay in between. DNA of the CDR3: TGTGCCAGCAGCGACACAGTGGATGAAAAACTGTTTTTT. As protein: CASSDTVDEKLFF.

The chain employs TRBV9 and TRBJ1-6, with 7 nucleotides matching TRBD1. Germline CDR1 reads SGDLS; CDR2 reads YYNGEE. Unmatched junction bases numbered 3, after V lost 0 bases and J lost 6 bases. The CDR3 consists of 15 residues. The CDR3 sequence: CASSVEQGSNSPLHF. The CDR3 coding sequence is TGTGCCAGCAGCGTAGAACAGGGGAGTAATTCACCCCTCCACTTT.

The chain employs TRBV2 and TRBJ1-2; possible D gene TRBD1, 6 bases. CDR3 length equals 13 residues. Trimming shortened V by 6 bases and J by 9 bases, and 17 bases separated the two germline ends. The germline V gene encodes CDR1 SNHLY and CDR2 FYNNEI. CDR3 protein: CASRRGEVMSYTF. The DNA of the CDR3 is TGTGCCAGCAGAAGGGGGGAGGTAATGAGCTACACCTTC.

The J gene is TRBJ1-2, the V gene TRBV28; perhaps TRBD1 as D (6 bases). Trimming took 5 bases from V and 8 from J, leaving 18 bases between them. CDR1 is MDHEN, CDR2 SYDVKM, per germline. CDR3 length: 14 amino acids. Written as DNA, the CDR3 is TGTGCCAGCAGTCTACACCAGCCAGGGGAAGGCTACACCTTC. Encoded protein: CASSLHQPGEGYTF.

The V gene is TRBV6-5, the J gene TRBJ2-2, with 8 bases matching TRBD2. After removal of 6 bases from V and 5 bases from J, the junction contained 8 bases not matched to a gene. CDR1 is MNHEY and CDR2 is SVGAGI in the germline V gene. CDR3 length: 15 amino acids. This CDR3 reads CASSPGLAGTGELFF. The CDR3 DNA reads as TGTGCCAGCAGCCCGGGTCTAGCGGGTACCGGGGAGCTGTTTTTT.

The chain employs TRBV19 and TRBJ2-2; D not resolved. This CDR3 comprises 14 residues. Trimming took 5 bases from V and 5 from J, leaving 12 bases between them. Germline CDR1 is LNHDA and CDR2 is SQIVND (reference sequence). The CDR3 loop reads CASSLWGRTGELFF. As DNA, the CDR3 is TGTGCCAGTAGTCTTTGGGGTAGGACCGGGGAGCTGTTTTTT.

V is TRBV5-1 and J is TRBJ2-1, with 7 bases that match TRBD2. The ends lost 3 bases at V and 6 bases at J; junction bases unmatched: 9. CDR3 length: 15 residues. The germline CDR1 and CDR2 sequences are SGHRS and YFSETQ. CDR3 region: CASSSAVGGSNEQFF. The CDR3 region has the DNA TGCGCCAGCAGCTCAGCGGTGGGGGGGAGCAATGAGCAGTTCTTC.

This clone has more than one count but fewer than ten. The chain combines TRBV2 with TRBJ1-1; the D gene is possibly TRBD1 (6 bases). The CDR3 loop spans 15 amino acids. CDR1 is SNHLY, CDR2 FYNNEI, per germline. Trimming pared 2 bases from V and 5 bases from J, leaving 15 bases between. The CDR3 DNA reads TGTGCCAGCAGTGAAAGACAGGTTGGTCTAACTGAAGCTTTCTTT. It codes for CASSERQVGLTEAFF.

The chain is built from TRBV6-5 and TRBJ1-2; 9 bases match TRBD1. Germline V gives CDR1 MNHEY, CDR2 SVGAGI. Trimming took 7 bases from V and 8 from J; bases not matched to a gene: 8. The CDR3 has 13 amino acids. CDR3 sequence: CASITQGADGYTF. The DNA for the CDR3 is TGTGCCAGCATCACACAGGGGGCGGACGGCTACACCTTC.